These 32 T cell receptor beta chains were sequenced from one sample in a study of cytomegalovirus exposure and HLA in healthy donors. Both 60 Vbeta primers and 13 Jbeta primers went into the PCR. The table came from immunoSEQ multiplex PCR; TCRdb's copy has only in-frame clones and leaves some out. The table includes 180,000 or so clones, around 86% detected once. The sequenced sample consisted of PBMCs. The receptors were sampled from a woman aged 50 to 60 in good health and CMV-seropositive.

The chain carries TRBV6-1 and TRBJ1-1; D ambiguous. Looked up from germline, CDR1 is MNHNS and CDR2 is SASEGT. The germline V and J ends were trimmed by 4 bases and 5 bases, with 8 bases remaining between them. This CDR3 comprises 12 residues. This CDR3 reads CASSATSTEAFF. DNA of the CDR3: TGTGCCAGCAGTGCCACATCTACTGAAGCTTTCTTT.

The J gene is TRBJ2-6, the V gene TRBV5-4, with TRBD1 identical over 7 bases. The CDR3 spans 15 residues. The germline gives CDR1 SGHNT, CDR2 YYREEE (reference sequence). Trimming removed 0 bases from V and 6 bases from J; junction bases left unmatched: 3. This CDR3 reads CASSLAGQAANVLTF. The CDR3 DNA sequence: TGTGCCAGCAGCTTGGCTGGACAGGCGGCCAACGTCCTGACTTTC.

The rearrangement uses TRBV7-8 and TRBJ2-2; 12 bases map to TRBD1. The germline gives CDR1 SGHVS, CDR2 FQNEAQ. The CDR3 covers 16 residues. V trimming: 5 bases; J trimming: 7 bases; junction bases outside the gene matches: 8. CDR3 DNA sequence: TGTGCCAGCAGCCTCCGGGACAGGGGGCGAGGCGGGGAGCTGTTTTTT. This gives the protein CASSLRDRGRGGELFF.

The chain uses TRBV28 and TRBJ1-5; D gene uncertain. The germline V gene has CDR1 MDHEN and CDR2 SYDVKM. This CDR3 spans 17 amino acids. Trimming removed 7 bases at V and 1 base at J, with 20 bases between. CDR3 DNA: TGTGCCAGCACCTTGGAGGGCATGTCGTCGAGCAATCAGCCCCAGCATTTT. Residues: CASTLEGMSSSNQPQHF.

V usage is TRBV6-6 and J usage is TRBJ1-2, with 8 bases aligning to TRBD1. V was pared by 1 base and J by 2 bases, with 6 bases of the junction left unmatched. This CDR3 has 16 amino acids. The V gene's germline CDR1 is MNHNY and CDR2 SVGAGI (reference sequence). The CDR3 is CASSYLARGPNYGYTF. The CDR3 DNA is TGTGCCAGCAGTTACTTAGCCAGGGGGCCCAACTATGGCTACACCTTC.

In this sample, this clone turned up once. The chain combines TRBV15 with TRBJ2-7, with 9 positions matching TRBD1. This CDR3 has 15 residues. The ends lost 4 bases at V and 6 bases at J; junction bases unmatched: 10. CDR1 and CDR2 (germline): LNHNV, YYDKDF (reference sequence). This CDR3 is CATSTISGTGSEQYF. The CDR3 DNA reads TGTGCCACCAGCACTATCTCCGGGACAGGGTCCGAGCAGTACTTC.

V and J are TRBV27 and TRBJ2-7, with D perhaps TRBD1 (6 bases). This CDR3 has 14 amino acids. V was clipped by 5 bases and J by 6 bases, with 17 bases between them. CDR1 MNHEY and CDR2 SMNVEV come from the germline V gene (reference sequence). CDR3 amino acids: CASSVRYRAGEQYF. The DNA of the CDR3 is TGTGCCAGCAGTGTGAGATACAGGGCCGGCGAGCAGTACTTC.

The J gene is TRBJ1-2, the V gene TRBV7-2; weak D call: TRBD1 (5 bases). Germline V gene data show CDR1 as SGHTA and CDR2 as FQGNSA. The CDR3 is 14 residues long. The V gene lost 3 bases and the J gene lost 4 bases, with 12 bases spanning the gap. This chain's CDR3 is CASSFVGEAYGYTF. The DNA of the CDR3 is TGTGCCAGCAGCTTTGTAGGGGAGGCCTATGGCTACACCTTC.

The chain couples TRBV4-3 to TRBJ2-7, with 11 bases lining up with TRBD1. V was clipped by 4 bases and J by 3 bases; unmatched bases: 2. The CDR3 totals 14 residues. The germline V gene has CDR1 LGHNA and CDR2 YSLEER. The DNA for the CDR3 is TGCGCCAGCAGCCGGGGGACAGGGGGCTACGAGCAGTACTTC. It encodes CASSRGTGGYEQYF.

CDR3 DNA: TGCAGTGCTCAACGACAGTACGAGCAGTACTTC. It translates to CSAQRQYEQYF. The chain is built from TRBV20-1 and TRBJ2-7, with D possibly matching TRBD1 (5 bases). The CDR3 spans 11 residues. The germline V and J ends were trimmed by 5 bases and 4 bases, with 9 bases remaining between them. Germline lookup yields CDR1 DFQATT and CDR2 SNEGSKA (reference sequence).

The rearrangement uses TRBV4-3 and TRBJ2-5; D is undetermined. CDR1 LGHNA and CDR2 YSLEER come from the germline V gene. V lost 0 bases and J lost 2, with 10 bases in between. The CDR3 covers 15 residues. The chain's CDR3 is CASSQDRVGQETQYF. Written as DNA, the CDR3 is TGCGCCAGCAGCCAAGATCGGGTCGGACAAGAGACCCAGTACTTC.

V usage is TRBV20-1 and J usage is TRBJ2-5; no clear D gene. The V gene lost 7 bases and the J gene lost 5 bases, with 8 bases spanning the gap. This CDR3 spans 10 amino acids. Germline loops: CDR1 DFQATT, CDR2 SNEGSKA (reference sequence). The CDR3 nucleotides read TGCAGTGGGGTCAGGGAGACCCAGTACTTC. As protein: CSGVRETQYF.

The DNA for the CDR3 is TGTGCCAGCAGCCGGACTCTTGGTGATCAGGATCCGAACAAACTGTTTTTT. Translating it yields CASSRTLGDQDPNKLFF. The genes are TRBV14 and TRBJ1-4; D is unresolved. The CDR3 runs to 17 residues. Germline V gives CDR1 SGHDN, CDR2 FVKESK. V was pared by 4 bases and J by 11 bases, with 26 bases between.

The count of this clone is one. The V and J genes are TRBV28 and TRBJ2-7; D may be TRBD1 (5 bases). This CDR3 is built from 12 residues. Germline CDR1 MDHEN, CDR2 SYDVKM. Trimming removed 5 bases from V and 3 bases from J, with 8 bases in between. CDR3 nucleotides: TGTGCCAGCAGTCCAGGGAACTACGAGCAGTACTTC. Translated, it gives CASSPGNYEQYF.

A few counts support this clone. CDR3 residues: CASSRVGGFEAFF. The DNA for the CDR3 is TGTGCCAGTAGCCGCGTGGGAGGCTTTGAAGCTTTCTTT. The chain uses TRBV19 and TRBJ1-1; D unclear. Germline V lookup: CDR1 LNHDA, CDR2 SQIVND (reference sequence). The CDR3 is made up of 13 amino acids. Trimming took off 6 bases at V and 7 bases at J, with 15 bases between the two ends. Drawing the rest from reference TRBV19 and TRBJ1-1, the complete variable domain is DGGITQSPKYLFRKEGQNVTLSCEQNLNHDAMYWYRQDPGQGLRLIYYSQIVNDFQKGDIAEGYSVSREKKESFPLTVTSAQKNPTAFYLCASSRVGGFEAFFGQGTRLTVV.

The CDR3: CASSLLSPLAGRAFGETQYF. DNA of the CDR3: TGTGCCAGCAGTTTGCTCTCCCCTCTAGCGGGGAGGGCGTTTGGAGAGACCCAGTACTTC. The chain joins TRBV27 to TRBJ2-5; 9 nucleotides match TRBD2. CDR1 and CDR2 (germline): MNHEY, SMNVEV (reference sequence). The V segment lost 3 bases and the J segment 4 bases; nucleotides outside the gene matches: 21. This CDR3 is built from 20 residues.

V usage is TRBV23-1 and J usage is TRBJ2-1, with a possible D match to TRBD2 (5 bases). TRBV23-1 is an open reading frame whose function is uncertain. This CDR3 region has 13 residues. Trimming shortened V by 2 bases and J by 7 bases, and 9 bases separated the two germline ends. This chain's CDR3 is CASSQTRWNEQFF. The CDR3, as DNA: TGCGCCAGCAGTCAAACTAGGTGGAATGAGCAGTTCTTC.

This clone was counted a single time. The V and J genes are TRBV18 and TRBJ1-4; perhaps TRBD1 as D (5 bases). Trimming left V 0 bases short and J 8 bases short, with 10 bases between. The CDR3 runs 14 residues. Germline CDR1 KGHSH, CDR2 LQKENI. In DNA, the CDR3 is TGTGCCAGCTCACCACCTGACGGGGGGGAAAAACTGTTTTTT. Residues: CASSPPDGGEKLFF.

The rearrangement uses TRBV27 and TRBJ1-4; perhaps TRBD1 as D (5 bases). V was pared by 6 bases and J by 7 bases, with 21 bases between. Germline assignment: CDR1 MNHEY and CDR2 SMNVEV (reference sequence). This CDR3 region has 16 residues. Here the CDR3 DNA reads TGTGCCAGCAGCCAGGGAGGGCAGGGTTGGGGTGAAAAACTGTTTTTT. It specifies CASSQGGQGWGEKLFF. Variable domain in full (rest from reference TRBV27 and TRBJ1-4): EAQVTQNPRYLITVTGKKLTVTCSQNMNHEYMSWYRQDPGLGLRQIYYSMNVEVTDKGDVPEGYKVSRKEKRNFPLILESPSPNQTSLYFCASSQGGQGWGEKLFFGSGTQLSVL.

The chain links TRBV18 to TRBJ1-3; tentative D call: TRBD1 (6 bases). The germline V gene encodes CDR1 KGHSH and CDR2 LQKENI. V was cut by 0 bases and J by 0 bases, with 9 bases left in between. This CDR3 is built from 16 residues. In nucleotides, the CDR3 is TGTGCCAGCTCACCACCGACAGGCCTCTCTGGAAACACCATATATTTT. Translation: CASSPPTGLSGNTIYF.

This clone was observed a single time. The chain links TRBV10-2 to TRBJ2-7; 8 bases line up with TRBD1. The CDR3 is made up of 15 amino acids. The V gene end was trimmed by 0 bases and the J gene end by 2 bases; junction bases not matched to a gene: 3. The germline gives CDR1 WSHSY, CDR2 SAAADI. The CDR3 spells CASSESGQAPYEQYF. CDR3 DNA sequence: TGCGCCAGCAGTGAGTCGGGACAGGCTCCCTACGAGCAGTACTTC.

The chain joins TRBV23-1 to TRBJ1-1; the D is unclear. TRBV23-1 is labeled an ORF, and its function is uncertain. The CDR3 runs 13 residues. Trimming took off 1 base at V and 3 bases at J, with 6 bases between the two ends. CDR3 residues: CASSQCLDTEAFF. The CDR3 nucleotides are TGCGCCAGCAGTCAATGTCTAGACACTGAAGCTTTCTTT.

The chain employs TRBV11-2 and TRBJ2-3; tentative D call: TRBD1 (5 bases). CDR1 SGHAT and CDR2 FQNNGV come from the germline V gene. Between the trimmed V and J ends, which lost 6 bases and 0 bases, there was a span of 16 bases. CDR3 size: 16 residues. In nucleotides, the CDR3 is TGTGCCAGCAGTTTCACAGGAAAGGCTAGCACAGATACGCAGTATTTT. It codes for CASSFTGKASTDTQYF. Full variable domain (outside the CDR3, taken from reference TRBV11-2 and TRBJ2-3): EAGVAQSPRYKIIEKRQSVAFWCNPISGHATLYWYQQILGQGPKLLIQFQNNGVVDDSQLPKDRFSAERLKGVDSTLKIQPAKLEDSAVYLCASSFTGKASTDTQYFGPGTRLTVL.

The chain uses TRBV4-1 and TRBJ1-2, with 7 nucleotides matching TRBD1. From germline, CDR1 is MGHRA and CDR2 YSYEKL. The CDR3 has 14 amino acids. The V segment lost 1 base and the J segment 4 bases; nucleotides outside the gene matches: 3. The CDR3 is CASSQGGTAYGYTF. The CDR3 DNA reads TGCGCCAGCAGCCAAGGAGGGACAGCCTATGGCTACACCTTC.

The gene calls are TRBV6-6 and TRBJ2-7, with D possibly being TRBD1 (6 bases). Trimming left V 2 bases short and J 2 bases short, with 13 bases between. The CDR3 is 15 amino acids. The V gene's germline CDR1 is MNHNY and CDR2 SVGAGI (reference sequence). CDR3 sequence: CASSYGSTGAYEQYF. CDR3 DNA sequence: TGTGCCAGCAGTTACGGATCGACAGGAGCCTACGAGCAGTACTTC.

Comment on this clone: Within the sample, other DNA sequences also encode this same CDR3. This sequence joins TRBV18 and TRBJ2-7, with TRBD2 identical over 8 bases. This CDR3 spans 14 amino acids. The germline CDR1 and CDR2 sequences are KGHSH and LQKENI. The ends lost 6 bases at V and 2 bases at J; junction bases unmatched: 6. The CDR3 spells CASSPTSGTYEQYF. The CDR3 DNA follows: TGTGCCAGCTCCCCAACTAGCGGAACCTACGAGCAGTACTTC. The complete variable domain, with remaining parts taken from reference TRBV18 and TRBJ2-7, reads NAGVMQNPRHLVRRRGQEARLRCSPMKGHSHVYWYRQLPEEGLKFMVYLQKENIIDESGMPKERFSAEFPKEGPSILRIQQVVRGDSAAYFCASSPTSGTYEQYFGPGTRLTVT.

V gene TRBV5-4 combines with J gene TRBJ2-4; D might be TRBD2 (5 bases). The germline CDR1 and CDR2 sequences are SGHNT and YYREEE (reference sequence). Trimming shortened V by 0 bases and J by 3 bases, and 10 bases separated the two germline ends. The CDR3 runs 15 residues. CDR3 nucleotide sequence: TGTGCCAGCAGCTTGGCGACCGGAGGCAAAAACATTCAGTACTTC. This codes for CASSLATGGKNIQYF.

The V call is TRBV9, the J call TRBJ2-2; 7 bases match TRBD1. Germline assignment: CDR1 SGDLS and CDR2 YYNGEE. J was trimmed by 6 bases and V by 5 bases; bases with no gene match: 7. CDR3 length equals 14 residues. The CDR3 region has the DNA TGTGCCAGCAGTCTCACAGGGGTGGCCGGGGAGCTGTTTTTT. Its protein is CASSLTGVAGELFF.

The chain recombines TRBV28 with TRBJ2-2, with D possibly being TRBD2 (7 bases). Germline V lookup: CDR1 MDHEN, CDR2 SYDVKM. V was shortened by 7 bases and J by 0 bases, with 21 bases between the two germline ends. CDR3 length equals 18 residues. The CDR3 here is CASTTVGGGSPNTGELFF. CDR3 sequence (DNA): TGTGCCAGCACCACCGTGGGGGGGGGCTCGCCGAACACCGGGGAGCTGTTTTTT.

The chain is built from TRBV19 and TRBJ2-5; 7 nucleotides align to TRBD1. Trimming removed 4 bases from V and 0 bases from J; junction bases left unmatched: 14. CDR1 LNHDA and CDR2 SQIVND come from the germline V gene (reference sequence). The CDR3 covers 18 residues. CDR3 bases: TGTGCCAGTAGTAGGATGAACAGGGGCTTGGGGTACCAAGAGACCCAGTACTTC. This translates into CASSRMNRGLGYQETQYF.

J is TRBJ2-5 and V is TRBV5-6, with TRBD1 as a possible D gene (5 bases). The J call is in doubt because the DNA end fits TRBJ2-7 better. This CDR3 spans 14 amino acids. In germline, CDR1 is SGHDT, CDR2 YYEEEE. The CDR3 protein is CASSLVKGSYEQYF. The CDR3 DNA reads as TGTGCCAGCAGCTTGGTGAAGGGGTCCTACGAGCAGTACTTC.

This chain joins TRBV7-9 and TRBJ2-7, with 10 bases identical to TRBD1. This CDR3 region has 15 residues. V was pared by 5 bases and J by 11 bases, with 15 bases of the junction left unmatched. The germline V gene encodes CDR1 SEHNR and CDR2 FQNEAQ (reference sequence). The CDR3 is CASSRAGTGVPPEYF. CDR3 in DNA: TGTGCCAGCAGCCGAGCCGGGACAGGGGTGCCCCCAGAGTACTTC.